The 28 T cell receptor beta chains given below trace back to one sample, sequenced in a study of blood T cell repertoires in COVID-19. Profiling relied on immunoSEQ multiplex PCR, and the TCRdb table lists in-frame clones only, not all of them. The table includes about 220,000 clones, approximately 84% detected once. What was sequenced was peripheral blood. The origin of the receptors is a woman aged 55-69 years with acute or convalescent COVID-19.

This clone has just a few counts. J is TRBJ1-2 and V is TRBV5-1; D uncertain. Germline V gene data show CDR1 as SGHRS and CDR2 as YFSETQ. This CDR3 has 13 residues. Trimming cost V 0 bases and J 2 bases, with 5 bases left between them. The CDR3 sequence is CASSLDRNYGYTF. As DNA, the CDR3 is TGCGCCAGCAGCTTGGACCGGAACTATGGCTACACCTTC.

This clone was seen only once. The rearrangement uses TRBV30 and TRBJ2-7; TRBD2 might be the D (6 bases). The germline V gene has CDR1 GTSNPN and CDR2 SVGIG (reference sequence). This CDR3 is 16 amino acids long. Between the trimmed V and J ends, which lost 7 bases and 0 bases, there was a span of 22 bases. In DNA form, the CDR3 reads TGTGCCTCAACTCAACTGGCTCGGGGGAGCTCCTACGAGCAGTACTTC. Translated, it gives CASTQLARGSSYEQYF.

The chain combines TRBV9 with TRBJ2-3; the match to TRBD2 covers 15 bases. Germline lookup yields CDR1 SGDLS and CDR2 YYNGEE. CDR3 length equals 16 residues. V gave up 8 bases and J gave up 6 bases; unmatched junction bases: 10. This chain's CDR3 is CASLPGLAGGMDTQYF. The CDR3 nucleotides read TGTGCCAGTCTACCGGGACTAGCGGGGGGCATGGATACGCAGTATTTT.

The V and J genes are TRBV9 and TRBJ1-1, with D possibly TRBD1 on 6 matching bases. The V and J ends lost 4 bases and 2 bases respectively, with 18 bases between them. From germline, CDR1 is SGDLS and CDR2 YYNGEE. CDR3 size: 16 residues. The CDR3 DNA is TGTGCCAGCAGCCCACGAGGGGGGGCGATTAACACTGAAGCTTTCTTT. It codes for CASSPRGGAINTEAFF.

J is TRBJ2-7 and V is TRBV30; D is possibly TRBD1 (5 bases). The CDR3 is 15 amino acids. Germline V gene sequence: CDR1 GTSNPN, CDR2 SVGIG (reference sequence). V shed 6 bases and J shed 4 bases, with 22 bases lying between them. For the CDR3, the DNA is TGTGCCTGTACTCCTCGGACGAACAGGAGATACGAGCAGTACTTC. Translating gives CACTPRTNRRYEQYF.

V and J are TRBV29-1 and TRBJ1-2; D not resolved. Trimming pared 6 bases from V and 5 bases from J, leaving 16 bases between. CDR1 is SQVTM, CDR2 ANQGSEA, per germline. This CDR3 is built from 13 residues. The CDR3 here is CSVRQNAEYGYTF. The CDR3 DNA sequence: TGCAGCGTCCGCCAAAATGCGGAGTATGGCTACACCTTC. Based on the CDR3 plus reference TRBV29-1 and TRBJ1-2, the full variable domain is SAVISQKPSRDICQRGTSLTIQCQVDSQVTMMFWYRQQPGQSLTLIATANQGSEATYESGFVIDKFPISRPNLTFSTLTVSNMSPEDSSIYLCSVRQNAEYGYTFGSGTRLTVV.

This clone was seen only a few times. The chain links TRBV11-2 to TRBJ2-7; 7 bases match TRBD2. The CDR3 loop spans 15 amino acids. V shed 4 bases, J shed 5 bases, and the junction held 11 bases outside the gene matches. Looked up from germline, CDR1 is SGHAT and CDR2 is FQNNGV. CDR3 DNA: TGTGCCAGCAGCTCTAGTGGGGACTACATTCACGAGCAGTACTTC. Translated: CASSSSGDYIHEQYF.

The CDR3 reads CASSTSGFQTQYF. DNA for the CDR3: TGTGCCAGCAGCACTAGCGGGTTTCAGACCCAGTACTTC. The chain is built from TRBV12-3 or TRBV12-4 and TRBJ2-5, with 9 positions matching TRBD2. J gave up 6 bases and V 6 bases, and 5 bases lay outside the gene matches. This CDR3 is built from 13 residues.

The chain couples TRBV9 to TRBJ2-1, with D possibly TRBD1 on 6 matching bases. The CDR3 totals 12 residues. The V and J ends lost 3 bases and 5 bases respectively, with 6 bases between them. From germline, CDR1 is SGDLS and CDR2 YYNGEE. CDR3 nucleotides: TGTGCCAGCAGCGACAGGGACAATGAGCAGTTCTTC. Protein: CASSDRDNEQFF.

The genes are TRBV11-2 and TRBJ2-7, with 9 bases fitting TRBD2. The CDR3 sequence is 13 residues long. From germline, CDR1 is SGHAT and CDR2 FQNNGV. J gave up 6 bases and V 4 bases, and 4 bases lay outside the gene matches. CDR3 residues: CASSSGLASEQYF. CDR3 coding DNA: TGTGCCAGCAGCTCGGGACTAGCTTCCGAGCAGTACTTC.

This clone was seen a single time. The chain is built from TRBV4-1 and TRBJ1-6; D gene uncertain. In germline, CDR1 is MGHRA, CDR2 YSYEKL. V lost 1 base, J lost 7 bases, and 17 bases lay in between. This CDR3 comprises 17 residues. The CDR3 loop is CASSQGPGQLFNSPLHF. CDR3 sequence (DNA): TGCGCCAGCAGCCAAGGCCCGGGTCAGCTTTTCAATTCACCCCTCCACTTT.

This clone was counted a few times. The chain uses TRBV7-2 and TRBJ2-1; 10 bases map to TRBD2. The CDR3 sequence is 16 residues long. The ends lost 2 bases at V and 4 bases at J; junction bases unmatched: 5. Germline CDR1 reads SGHTA; CDR2 reads FQGNSA. The CDR3 spells CASSLFLLAGYNEQFF. In nucleotides, the CDR3 is TGTGCCAGCAGCTTATTCTTACTAGCGGGGTACAATGAGCAGTTCTTC.

The genes are TRBV11-2 and TRBJ2-2, with D possibly being TRBD2 (7 bases). CDR1 and CDR2 from the germline V gene are SGHAT and FQNNGV. V lost 8 bases to trimming and J lost 4 bases, with 14 bases between them. This CDR3 region has 14 residues. CDR3 sequence reads: CASFGGRVTGELFF. The DNA for the CDR3 is TGTGCCAGCTTCGGGGGGCGTGTCACCGGGGAGCTGTTTTTT. Based on the CDR3 plus reference TRBV11-2 and TRBJ2-2, the full variable domain is EAGVAQSPRYKIIEKRQSVAFWCNPISGHATLYWYQQILGQGPKLLIQFQNNGVVDDSQLPKDRFSAERLKGVDSTLKIQPAKLEDSAVYLCASFGGRVTGELFFGEGSRLTVL.

The chain couples TRBV27 to TRBJ2-2; D is unclear. Trimming shortened V by 6 bases and J by 7 bases, and 12 bases separated the two germline ends. Germline V CDR1 and CDR2: MNHEY, SMNVEV (reference sequence). The CDR3 runs 13 residues. As DNA, the CDR3 is TGTGCCAGCAGGCGGAGCCAGAGCGGGGAGCTGTTTTTT. Its protein is CASRRSQSGELFF.

In this sample, this clone turned up once. The chain employs TRBV5-6 and TRBJ1-1; no clear D. V was shortened by 0 bases and J by 1 base, with 7 bases between the two germline ends. CDR1 is SGHDT, CDR2 YYEEEE, per germline. CDR3 size: 14 residues. Written as DNA, the CDR3 is TGTGCCAGCAGCTTGGGAGCCCAGAACACTGAAGCTTTCTTT. This encodes CASSLGAQNTEAFF.

This clone was detected only once. V is TRBV3-1 (or the pseudogene TRBV3-2) and J is TRBJ2-5; D not resolved. Per the germline V gene, CDR1 is LGHDT and CDR2 is YNNKEL (reference sequence). This CDR3 contains 16 residues. The V gene lost 1 base and the J gene lost 4 bases, with 16 bases spanning the gap. The CDR3 protein is CASSQGTALTGETQYF. CDR3 nucleotide sequence: TGTGCCAGCAGCCAAGGAACGGCTCTTACGGGAGAGACCCAGTACTTC.

The chain uses TRBV5-6 and TRBJ2-7; TRBD2 matches at 11 bases. The CDR3 is made up of 14 amino acids. Trimming at V came to 2 bases and at J to 4 bases, leaving 2 bases not matched to a gene. CDR1 and CDR2 from the germline V gene are SGHDT and YYEEEE. The CDR3 region has the DNA TGTGCCAGCAGCTTCGGGACTAGCGGATACGAGCAGTACTTC. The encoded protein is CASSFGTSGYEQYF.

This clone was observed a few times. The chain combines TRBV12-5 with TRBJ1-5, with a tentative D call TRBD1 (5 bases). This CDR3 is 13 amino acids long. The V end was cut by 7 bases, the J end by 9 bases, with 16 bases between. CDR1 is LGHNT, CDR2 FRNRAP, per germline. The CDR3 sequence: CASVLGAGGPQHF. CDR3 DNA sequence: TGTGCTAGTGTCCTTGGGGCCGGGGGGCCCCAGCATTTT.

The chain carries TRBV3-1 (or the pseudogene TRBV3-2) and TRBJ2-5; D is unclear. V lost 2 bases, J lost 1 base, and 17 bases lay in between. Looked up from germline, CDR1 is LGHDT and CDR2 is YNNKEL (reference sequence). This CDR3 is built from 17 residues. The CDR3 region has the DNA TGTGCCAGCAGCCAACACTCACCGGTCGCAATCCAAGAGACCCAGTACTTC. It translates to CASSQHSPVAIQETQYF.

The count of this clone is one. The J gene is TRBJ2-3, the V gene TRBV6-6, with TRBD2 matching 9 bases. Losses at the gene ends were 6 bases for V and 2 bases for J; bases not matched to a gene: 6. This CDR3 contains 15 residues. Germline-derived CDR1 and CDR2 are MNHNY and SVGAGI (reference sequence). CDR3 in amino acids: CASSQRGADTDTQYF. The CDR3 DNA sequence: TGTGCCAGCAGCCAGCGGGGGGCGGACACAGATACGCAGTATTTT.

V and J are TRBV14 and TRBJ2-7; 7 nucleotides match TRBD2. The V segment lost 1 base and the J segment 5 bases; nucleotides outside the gene matches: 5. The CDR3 has 14 residues. The germline V gene encodes CDR1 SGHDN and CDR2 FVKESK. The chain's CDR3 is CASSQARGVDEQYF. The CDR3 DNA reads as TGTGCCAGCAGCCAAGCCCGGGGGGTGGACGAGCAGTACTTC. Drawing the rest from reference TRBV14 and TRBJ2-7, the complete variable domain is EAGVTQFPSHSVIEKGQTVTLRCDPISGHDNLYWYRRVMGKEIKFLLHFVKESKQDESGMPNNRFLAERTGGTYSTLKVQPAELEDSGVYFCASSQARGVDEQYFGPGTRLTVT.

Notes on this clone: The same CDR3 can be traced to other DNA sequences in this sample. CDR3 DNA: TGTGCCTGGACGGGACAGGGGAACACTGAAGCTTTCTTT. Translation: CAWTGQGNTEAFF. This rearrangement joins TRBV30 to TRBJ1-1; 9 nucleotides agree with TRBD1. Looked up from germline, CDR1 is GTSNPN and CDR2 is SVGIG (reference sequence). The CDR3 consists of 13 residues. Unmatched junction bases numbered 1, after V lost 4 bases and J lost 1 base.

V is TRBV24-1 and J is TRBJ2-3; TRBD2 aligns across 9 bases. From germline, CDR1 is KGHDR and CDR2 SFDVKD. Trimming at V came to 4 bases and at J to 3 bases, leaving 4 bases not matched to a gene. This CDR3 is built from 15 residues. The CDR3 DNA is TGTGCCACCAGTGAAGCGGGGGGTGGGACAGATACGCAGTATTTT. Protein: CATSEAGGGTDTQYF.

This chain connects TRBV11-1 to TRBJ1-1; D is unresolved. The ends were cut back, 0 bases at V and 10 bases at J, with 12 bases in the middle. Germline values: CDR1 SGHAT, CDR2 FQDESV (reference sequence). The CDR3 is 13 amino acids. CDR3: CASSLAGGDGAFF. The CDR3 coding sequence is TGTGCCAGCAGCTTAGCCGGCGGGGATGGAGCTTTCTTT.

The gene calls are TRBV5-1 and TRBJ1-2, with TRBD1 matching 7 bases. CDR3 length: 14 amino acids. Germline CDR1 reads SGHRS; CDR2 reads YFSETQ. The junction had 7 bases not matched to a gene; V was cut back by 4 bases and J by 4 bases. The CDR3 coding sequence is TGCGCCAGCAGCCCGAGGACAGGACCCTATGGCTACACCTTC. This gives the protein CASSPRTGPYGYTF.

V usage is TRBV5-1 and J usage is TRBJ2-7, with 12 bases fitting TRBD1. The germline V gene encodes CDR1 SGHRS and CDR2 YFSETQ. Trimming cost V 0 bases and J 3 bases; bases outside gene matches: 4. This CDR3 region has 16 residues. CDR3 sequence: CASSLAWDRGLYEQYF. CDR3 sequence (DNA): TGCGCCAGCAGCTTGGCCTGGGACAGGGGGCTCTACGAGCAGTACTTC.

The chain recombines TRBV27 with TRBJ1-4, with 8 bases aligning to TRBD1. Germline lookup yields CDR1 MNHEY and CDR2 SMNVEV (reference sequence). CDR3 length: 17 residues. The junction had 8 bases not matched to a gene; V was cut back by 3 bases and J by 2 bases. CDR3 in DNA: TGTGCCAGCAGTTTCCCGGACAGGGACTCGACTAATGAAAAACTGTTTTTT. Translated, it gives CASSFPDRDSTNEKLFF.

Note on this clone: The sample contains more than one DNA sequence encoding this CDR3. The CDR3 here is CASSVASNYGYTF. DNA for the CDR3: TGTGCCAGCAGCGTAGCGTCTAACTATGGCTACACCTTC. The chain links TRBV9 to TRBJ1-2; the D is unclear. V lost 0 bases and J lost 0, with 3 bases in between. The CDR3 covers 13 residues. Germline assignment: CDR1 SGDLS and CDR2 YYNGEE.